The clone carrying this TCR beta chain has at least ten counts. A junction end diverges from the germline sequence, so it may reflect a read error. Via MiXCR, TCRdb re-called the RT-PCR reads, giving one row per CDR3 protein. The sample consists of about 700,000 distinct CDR3 sequences, approximately 15% of them appearing once. There are 16 residues in the CDR3. From germline, CDR1 is SSHAT and CDR2 FNYEAQ (reference sequence). This TCR derives from a female donor in good health, serving as a healthy control. Sample: memory CD4+ T cells from blood. The chain uses TRBV7-7 and TRBJ2-5, with TRBD2 as a possible D gene (7 bases). CDR3 region: CASSTGGTTRGETQYF. In DNA, the CDR3 is TGTGCTAGCAGCACCGGGGGGACAACCCGGGGAGAGACCCAGTACTTC.